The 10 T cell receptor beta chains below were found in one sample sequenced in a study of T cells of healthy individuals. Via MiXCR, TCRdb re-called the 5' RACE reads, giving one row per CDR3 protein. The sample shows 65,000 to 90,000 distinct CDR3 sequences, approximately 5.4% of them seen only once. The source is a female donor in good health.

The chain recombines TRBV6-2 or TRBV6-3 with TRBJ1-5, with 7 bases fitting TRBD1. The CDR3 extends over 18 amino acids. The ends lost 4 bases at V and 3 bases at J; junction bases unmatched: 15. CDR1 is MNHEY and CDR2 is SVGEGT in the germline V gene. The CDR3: CASSSEGQQEWNNQPQHF. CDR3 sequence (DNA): TGTGCCAGCAGTTCCGAGGGACAGCAGGAGTGGAACAATCAGCCCCAGCATTTT.

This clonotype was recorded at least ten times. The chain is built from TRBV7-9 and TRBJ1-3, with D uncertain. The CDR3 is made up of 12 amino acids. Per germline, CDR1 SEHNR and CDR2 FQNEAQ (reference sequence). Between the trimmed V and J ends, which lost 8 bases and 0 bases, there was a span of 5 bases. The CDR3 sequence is CASGSSGNTIYF. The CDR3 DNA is TGTGCCAGCGGGAGCTCTGGAAACACCATATATTTT. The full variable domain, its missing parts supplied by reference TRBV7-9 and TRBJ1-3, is DTGVSQNPRHKITKRGQNVTFRCDPISEHNRLYWYRQTLGQGPEFLTYFQNEAQLEKSRLLSDRFSAERPKGSFSTLEIQRTEQGDSAMYLCASGSSGNTIYFGEGSWLTVV.

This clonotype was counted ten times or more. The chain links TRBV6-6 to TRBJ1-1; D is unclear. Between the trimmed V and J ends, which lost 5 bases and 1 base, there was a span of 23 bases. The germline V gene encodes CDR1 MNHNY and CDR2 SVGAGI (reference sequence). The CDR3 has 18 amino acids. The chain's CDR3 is CASSEPPGSPGANTEAFF. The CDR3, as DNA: TGTGCCAGCAGTGAGCCCCCGGGCTCCCCGGGAGCGAACACTGAAGCTTTCTTT.

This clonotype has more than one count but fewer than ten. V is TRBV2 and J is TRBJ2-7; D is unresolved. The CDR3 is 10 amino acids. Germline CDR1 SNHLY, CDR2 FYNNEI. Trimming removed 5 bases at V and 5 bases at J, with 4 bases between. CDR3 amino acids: CASSRNEQYF. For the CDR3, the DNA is TGTGCCAGCAGTCGCAACGAGCAGTACTTC.

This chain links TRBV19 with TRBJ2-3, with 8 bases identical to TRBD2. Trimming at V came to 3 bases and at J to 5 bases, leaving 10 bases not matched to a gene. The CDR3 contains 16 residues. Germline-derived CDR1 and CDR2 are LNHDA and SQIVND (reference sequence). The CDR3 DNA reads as TGTGCCAGTAGTATTTGGAGTAGCGGGACCGGAGATACGCAGTATTTT. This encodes CASSIWSSGTGDTQYF.

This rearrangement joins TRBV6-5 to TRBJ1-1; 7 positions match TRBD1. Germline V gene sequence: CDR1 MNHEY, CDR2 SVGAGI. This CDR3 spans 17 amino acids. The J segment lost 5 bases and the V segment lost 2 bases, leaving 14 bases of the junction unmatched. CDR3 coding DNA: TGTGCCAGCAGTTACGGCTCCCGACAGGGAGGGGAGACTGAAGCTTTCTTT. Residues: CASSYGSRQGGETEAFF.

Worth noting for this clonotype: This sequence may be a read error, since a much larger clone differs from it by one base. CDR3 amino acids: CSTRDSSYKQYF. Written as DNA, the CDR3 is TGCAGCACCCGGGACAGCTCCTACAAGCAGTACTTC. This sequence joins TRBV29-1 and TRBJ2-7; TRBD1 matches 7 bases. The CDR3 is 12 amino acids. The germline gives CDR1 SQVTM, CDR2 ANQGSEA.

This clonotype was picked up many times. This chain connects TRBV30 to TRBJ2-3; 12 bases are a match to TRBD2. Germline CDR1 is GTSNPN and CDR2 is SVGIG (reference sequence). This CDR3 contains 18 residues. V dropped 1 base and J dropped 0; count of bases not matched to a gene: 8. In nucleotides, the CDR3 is TGTGCCTGGAGTGCCGGACTAGCGGGAAGTACTAGCACAGATACGCAGTATTTT. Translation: CAWSAGLAGSTSTDTQYF.

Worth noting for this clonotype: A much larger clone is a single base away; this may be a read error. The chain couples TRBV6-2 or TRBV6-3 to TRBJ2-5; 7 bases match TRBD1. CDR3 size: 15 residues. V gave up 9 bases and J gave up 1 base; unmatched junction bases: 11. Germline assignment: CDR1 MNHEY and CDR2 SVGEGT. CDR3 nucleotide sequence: TGTGCCAGACGCATCAGGGGGTATGTCCAAGAGACCCAGTACTTC. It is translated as CARRIRGYVQETQYF.

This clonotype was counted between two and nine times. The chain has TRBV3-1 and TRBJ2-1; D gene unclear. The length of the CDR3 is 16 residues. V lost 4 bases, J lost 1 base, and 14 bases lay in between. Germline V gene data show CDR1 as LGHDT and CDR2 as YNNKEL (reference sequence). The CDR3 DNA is TGTGCCAGCAGCCTAACAAGGCTCAAATCCTACAATGAGCAGTTCTTC. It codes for CASSLTRLKSYNEQFF.